The entry below gives a single T cell receptor beta chain sequence along with its context. This clone's antigen is unknown. Base qualities are not provided; no much larger clone lies one nucleotide away. This sample is drawn from a study of shared clonotypes between healthy human individuals (dated by TCRdb to 2020 to 2022). Regarding the study in general: A couple of women and a few men aged 18 to 49 years were included in the cohort. For each donor, CD4 naive and CD4 memory were each run on three plates, CD8 naive on two plates, and CD8 memory on one plate. To estimate repertoire size and how much clonotypes are shared between individuals, the study performed deep sequencing of blood TCR repertoires from five healthy adults. To increase sequencing depth and limit assay-specific biases, different laboratories used diverse techniques to prepare libraries and sequence TCR repertoires. Between about 0.8 and 9 billion PBMCs per donor were obtained by leukapheresis.

There are 14 amino acids in the CDR3, from cysteine to phenylalanine inclusive. Only the CDR3 region is kept as DNA, spanning 42 bases read in frame from base 1. CDR1 and CDR2 are drawn from the germline V gene (reference sequence): WNHNN, SYGVQD. V has 8 bases trimmed and J has 6 bases trimmed; junction bases matching no gene number 11. Using the deep immunoSEQ assay, TCR CDR3 regions were amplified from genomic DNA by multiplex PCR. For each cell subset, the extracted genomic DNA was distributed evenly across all wells of several immunoSEQ 96-well plates, and each plate served as one replicate. For sorted subsets, each replicate PCR was loaded with 200 ng genomic DNA, equivalent to 30,000 or so T cell genomes. Purified libraries were quantified with a Qubit 3.0 fluorometer, sized on a Bioanalyzer 2100, and re-quantified with the KAPA Library Quantification kit. Each immunoSEQ 96-well plate was sequenced on its own single-read 150-cycle Illumina NextSeq 550 flow cell. Per the source publication's procedure: Because the immunoSEQ output included only junctional sequences and no quality scores, the filtering could not be the same as the filtering used for full-length reads. To assign V/J genes and CDR3, sequences were annotated using PyIR, a Python wrapper for IgBLAST v1.9, with IMGT germline references. Reads were removed for weak V/J assignments (E-value above 1e-6), missing CDR3, stop codons, out-of-frame junctions, or ambiguous translated residues. V3J clonotypes were defined as sequences sharing an identical inferred V gene, J gene, and CDR3 amino acid sequence. Percentage overlap between repertoires was computed as shared unique clonotypes divided by the size of the smaller repertoire. Richness of each repertoire was evaluated using RTK rarefaction, the Chao1 estimator, and Recon v2.1 estimates of unobserved clonotypes. Generation probabilities for all TCRbeta clonotypes obtained by the gDNA method from a handful of donors were computed using OLGA. TCRdb stores this immuneACCESS table with in-frame sequences only. Part of the clones is absent; in the studies checked, under half of the shortfall reflects unresolved V genes, and no reason is known for the rest. That table is the source of V, J and clone size, and D and trimming were worked out from the DNA. In this sample the table shows some 630,000 clones, 72% of which occur a single time. About 1.8% of the sample comes from the top ten.

General findings and caveats noted by the study authors: Sampling was restricted to blood, and TCR repertoires in tissues likely differ from the TCR repertoires found in blood. Roughly 5.2% of naive CD4, 3.5% of naive CD8, about 2.4% of memory CD4, and about 0.4% of memory CD8 clonotypes were shared across a few donors. Clonotypes shared by all four sorted-subset donors showed higher generation probabilities than non-shared clonotypes. Based on pairwise subsampling, the degree of clonotype sharing among donors was expected to be affected by sequencing depth. Naive subsets generally had larger estimated clonotype richness than memory subsets. The genetic and exposure-history diversity represented was limited by the small number of donors. Incomplete sequencing was indicated by rarefaction of sorted-subset datasets, despite the large sequencing depth.

Healthy HIV-negative adults with no recently reported acute infections or vaccinations were included as donors. All donors were Caucasian adults living in Nashville, Tennessee, USA. CD4+ T cells were enriched by magnetic negative selection, after which naive cells were positively selected on CD45RA and the negative fraction was taken as the memory subset. Blood was collected by leukapheresis, and PBMCs were isolated by Ficoll-Histopaque density gradient centrifugation and then cryopreserved in liquid nitrogen vapor phase. Purity and quantity of every magnetically sorted T cell population were checked by analytical flow cytometry. Genomic DNA was isolated from each sorted fraction and quantified by UV absorbance on a Nanodrop 2000c.

The receptor was isolated from a young woman in good health. The sequence is built from TRBV10-1 and TRBJ1-1; TRBD1 lines up with 8 middle nucleotides. Source material: memory CD4+ T cells sorted from blood. The label giving this sample's cell subset or site can be read as: CD45RA-negative fraction. The nucleotide sequence reads TGCGCCAGCTCCCGACAGGGGCTCGCCGCTGAAGCTTTCTTT. Protein translation: CASSRQGLAAEAFF.